This TCR beta chain was documented in a study of blood T cell repertoires in COVID-19. Background on the study: Specimens from acute and convalescent COVID-19 originated in the United States, Italy and Spain. T cells, B-cell-depleted T cells, or PBMCs supplied cDNA or gDNA.

Original analysis: Amplification of reference gene primers was used by the study to estimate nucleated cell counts. Sequencing was performed with immunoSEQ multiplex PCR; in TCRdb, only in-frame clones are kept and a portion is missing. The V and J calls and the clone size are those of that table, but D and trimming were determined from the DNA. Of around 230,000 clones in the sample, approximately 82% were seen once. The CDR3 covers 13 residues. Unmatched junction bases numbered 4, after V lost 3 bases and J lost 6 bases. Germline loops: CDR1 KGHSH, CDR2 LQKENI. Sample: peripheral blood. The TCR originated in a woman in her 70s with active or convalescent COVID-19. This rearrangement joins TRBV18 to TRBJ1-2; 7 bases are a match to TRBD1. CDR3 amino acids: CASSPGTENGYTF. The DNA of the CDR3 is TGTGCCAGCTCACCCGGGACAGAGAATGGCTACACCTTC.